What follows describes a single T cell receptor beta chain. The antigen this receptor binds is unknown. No much larger clonotype is one base removed from it; base qualities were not supplied. The treatment or condition label here, explained by the study, means: high-dose cyclophosphamide on days +3 and +4 as single-agent GVHD prophylaxis. For conditioning, the PTCy patients got busulfan and fludarabine, then a related or unrelated marrow graft, followed by cyclophosphamide on days +3 and +4. The PTCy-treated patients were drawn from a prospective, multi-institutional clinical trial. Mononuclear cells from peripheral blood and bone marrow were separated by Ficoll-Hypaque density centrifugation and then cryopreserved. CDR1 SGHTA and CDR2 FQGNSA are derived from the germline V gene. V is cut by 6 bases and J by 2 bases, and the space between the germline ends is 13 bases. The CDR3, cysteine through phenylalanine, is 14 amino acids long. Of the read, only the CDR3 DNA is kept; its 42 bases are in frame from base 1.

The sample originates from a study of T cells after posttransplantation cyclophosphamide listed by TCRdb under 2016. With regard to the full study: Using TRB sequencing, the study followed how the T cell repertoire reconstituted after myeloablative bone marrow transplantation in which posttransplantation cyclophosphamide served as GVHD prophylaxis. Samples from 30 to 35 PTCy-treated patients, along with samples from 16 of their related bone marrow donors, underwent antigen receptor sequencing. Blood from every one of the approximately 33 PTCy patients who had 1-year posttransplant specimens underwent TRB sequencing. TRB sequencing was also done on up to 3 additional blood samples from 2 to 5.2 years after transplant in 3 patients, and on pretransplant blood from several patients. Because TRA and TRB clonality were tightly correlated in roughly 10 samples, subsequent TCR analyses were focused on TRB only. Public TRB sequences were compared against a database of over 3,000 sequences linked to responses to pathogens, tumor antigens, self-antigens and alloantigens.

TRB sequencing used genomic DNA with the immunoSEQ assay at survey resolution or the hsTCRB kit. The study's own analysis went as follows. The immunoSEQ software handled initial read processing, and the LymphoSeq R package was used for repertoire analyses. For each TRB dataset, clonality was calculated as 1 minus normalized Shannon entropy, and the Gini coefficient was computed as well. Phenotypes of unsorted samples were inferred by mapping TRB sequences from sorted subsets of the recipient or donor onto the same recipient's unsorted samples. TCRdb retrieved this table from immuneACCESS and kept in-frame rearrangements only. Not all clones are present; in checked studies, unresolved V genes account for under half, and no reason is known for the remainder. The V and J calls and the clone size are those of that table, but D and trimming were determined from the DNA. For this sample there are under 3,000 clones; 75% to 90% appear just once. The top ten clones comprise approximately 25% of the sample.

Results the study describes overall, beyond this receptor: The TRB repertoires of T cells infiltrating skin or GI tract showed only limited overlap with the TRB repertoires of T cells in blood. Donor-recipient similarity was low at 1-2 months but rose over the first year, and later blood repertoires were often dominated by donor CD8+ memory clones. Across 40 to 55 patients, TRB clonality was highly associated with recipient CMV seropositivity and CMV reactivation, and PTCy diversity was similar to diversity in CNI/methotrexate controls.

The source is a young adult male patient who received an allogeneic stem cell transplant from a related donor, was CMV-positive, and had acute GVHD only. Some T cells may derive from the graft donor when a transplant has been performed. The sequences come from PBMCs, collected after allogeneic stem cell transplant with posttransplant cyclophosphamide. The chain joins TRBV7-2 to TRBJ1-1, with TRBD1 as a weak D call on 6 bases. The CDR3 region: CASRRDTSNTEAFF. The sequenced DNA: TGTGCCAGCAGAAGGGACACCTCCAACACTGAAGCTTTCTTT.